The rows below give T cell receptor beta chains drawn from one sample of a study of blood T cells in healthy people across ages. TCRdb recomputed calls from the 5' RACE reads with MiXCR, one row per CDR3 protein. The data contain about 800,000 distinct CDR3 sequences, nearly 60% of them singletons. The sequenced sample was blood. These receptors originate from a man aged 25 to 45 in good health. CDR3s include the opening cysteine and the closing phenylalanine or tryptophan. D genes are given only for firm matches. For some rows the clone size is stated as once, few or many, or as a class when expanded; others skip it.

NA	NA	15	TRBV4-2	TRBJ2-5	TGTGCCAGCAGCCAAGATAGGTCCAGCGGTGAGACCCAGTACTTC	CASSQDRSSGETQYF
NA	NA	15	TRBV5-1	TRBJ2-7	TGCGCCAGCAGCTTGGAAGGTTCTCTGGGGGGCGAGCAGTACTTC	CASSLEGSLGGEQYF
NA	many	16	TRBV20-1	TRBJ2-3	TGCAGTGCTAGAGATGGGAAGGAGTCACAGGGAGAAGGGCAGTATTTT	CSARDGKESQGEGQYF
NA	NA	12	TRBV7-2	TRBJ2-7	TGTGCCAGCAGCTTAGGTCCCTCCGAGCAGTACTTC	CASSLGPSEQYF
TRBD2	NA	12	TRBV7-2	TRBJ2-1	TGTGCCAGCAGCCGTTCCGGGACTAGCACGTTCTTC	CASSRSGTSTFF
TRBD2	NA	15	TRBV12-3/TRBV12-4	TRBJ2-5	TGTGCCAGCGGGCTAGCGGGGAGCTACCAAGAGACCCAGTACTTC	CASGLAGSYQETQYF
NA	NA	15	TRBV7-2	TRBJ2-3	TGTGCCAGCAGCTTACAGCCGGGGAGCACAGATACGCAGTATTTT	CASSLQPGSTDTQYF
NA	NA	13	TRBV9	TRBJ2-7	TGTGCCAGCAGCGGAAGTAGGGGGAACGAGCAGTACTTC	CASSGSRGNEQYF
NA	NA	12	TRBV7-9	TRBJ2-1	TGTGCCAGCACCCAGGGGGGTTATGAGCAGTTCTTC	CASTQGGYEQFF
NA	few	17	TRBV6-1	TRBJ1-2	TGTGCCAGCAGGGAATTACGTCTGCGAACCAGGGACTATGGCTACACCTTC	CASRELRLRTRDYGYTF
TRBD2	NA	14	TRBV27	TRBJ2-7	TGTGCCAGCAGTTTAGCGGGGGTGTCCTACGAGCAGTACTTC	CASSLAGVSYEQYF
NA	few	15	TRBV2	TRBJ1-2	TGTGCCAGCAGTGTTCCCGCTCTGGGCCAATATGGCTACACCTTC	CASSVPALGQYGYTF
NA	NA	13	TRBV20-1	TRBJ2-1	TGCAGTGCTAGTCCCTCAGGCCCTAATGAGCAGTTCTTC	CSASPSGPNEQFF
TRBD2	NA	17	TRBV11-2	TRBJ2-7	TGTGCCAGCAGCTTTTGGGCGGGGGGACCCCAGACTTACGAGCAGTACTTC	CASSFWAGGPQTYEQYF